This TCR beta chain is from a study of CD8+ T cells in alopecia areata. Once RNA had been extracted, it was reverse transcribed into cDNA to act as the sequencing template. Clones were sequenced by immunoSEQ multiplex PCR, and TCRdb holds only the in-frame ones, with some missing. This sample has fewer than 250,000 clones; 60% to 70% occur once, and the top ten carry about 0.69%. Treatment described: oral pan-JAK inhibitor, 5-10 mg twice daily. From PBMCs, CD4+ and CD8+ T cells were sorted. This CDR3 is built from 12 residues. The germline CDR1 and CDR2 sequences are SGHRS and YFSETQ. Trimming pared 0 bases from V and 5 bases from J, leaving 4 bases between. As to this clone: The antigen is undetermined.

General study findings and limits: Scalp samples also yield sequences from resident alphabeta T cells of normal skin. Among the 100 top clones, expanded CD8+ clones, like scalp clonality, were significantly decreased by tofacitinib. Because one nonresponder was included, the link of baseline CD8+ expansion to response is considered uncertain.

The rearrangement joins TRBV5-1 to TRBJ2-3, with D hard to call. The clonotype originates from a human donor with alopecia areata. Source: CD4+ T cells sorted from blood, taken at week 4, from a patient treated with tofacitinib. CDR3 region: CASSLEVDTQYF. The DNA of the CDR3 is TGCGCCAGCAGCTTGGAGGTAGATACGCAGTATTTT.